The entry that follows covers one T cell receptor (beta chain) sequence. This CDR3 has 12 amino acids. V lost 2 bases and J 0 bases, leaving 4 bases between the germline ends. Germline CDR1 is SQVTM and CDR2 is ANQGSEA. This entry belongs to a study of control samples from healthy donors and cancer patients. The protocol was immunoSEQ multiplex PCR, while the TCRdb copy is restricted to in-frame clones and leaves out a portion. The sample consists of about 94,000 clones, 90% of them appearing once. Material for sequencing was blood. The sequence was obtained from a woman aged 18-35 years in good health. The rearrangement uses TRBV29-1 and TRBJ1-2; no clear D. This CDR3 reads CSVESANYGYTF. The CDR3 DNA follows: TGCAGCGTTGAATCCGCTAACTATGGCTACACCTTC.